The present T cell receptor (beta chain) was sequenced within a study of T cell responses to AZD1222 COVID-19 vaccine. The length of the CDR3 is 13 residues. Germline-derived CDR1 and CDR2 are LNHNV and YYDKDF (reference sequence). Trimming removed 0 bases at V and 1 base at J, with 4 bases between. Study results and limitations: Clonal diversity was possibly underestimated, and white British individuals and females predominated among donors. Recipients of two AZD1222 doses showed rising Spike-specific TCR breadth and depth.

Profiling relied on immunoSEQ multiplex PCR, and the TCRdb table lists in-frame clones only, not all of them. The repertoire consists of 170,000 or so clones, with about nine tenths occurring once and the leading ten covering roughly 3.1%. In this sample, this clone turned up a few times. The antigen is undetermined. Other DNA sequences of this sample code for an identical CDR3. The chain links TRBV15 to TRBJ2-7; D is unresolved. The sequencing here drew on peripheral blood, taken on day 0 of AZD1222 vaccination. This clonotype originated in an adult in good health. In DNA form, the CDR3 reads TGTGCCACCAGCAGAGATCAGTCCTACGAGCAGTACTTC. Residues: CATSRDQSYEQYF.